This T cell receptor (beta chain) was found in a study of human T cells and chemical hapten exposure. Study-level background: For sensitization, 2% DPC was applied to a 2 cm by 2 cm patch of upper inner arm skin. Points from the study as a whole: There were significantly more large CDR3 similarity clusters among expanded TCRs than among controls.

Time point specified: pre-sensitization, week 0. Treatment: therapeutic diphenylcyclopropenone sensitization with weekly scalp DPC. Drawing of blood took place ahead of applying each patch test. Donation of samples came from alopecia patients who were 18 to 70 years old and suitable for DPC. Each CDR3 protein gets one entry after TCRdb re-called the RACE reads with MiXCR. This table holds fewer than 300,000 distinct CDR3 sequences, 7.5% to 10% found once. After removal of 4 bases from V and 7 bases from J, the junction contained 6 bases not matched to a gene. CDR3 length: 13 amino acids. Looked up from germline, CDR1 is DFQATT and CDR2 is SNEGSKA (reference sequence). In its sample, this clonotype was seen many times. The antigen is not known.

The V call is TRBV20-1, the J call TRBJ2-1, with TRBD1 matching 8 bases. This TCR was recovered from a woman between 40 and 55 years old with alopecia areata. Some clones in this sample may be carry-over from other donors' samples. This specimen consisted of whole blood, obtained in connection with sensitization to the hapten diphenylcyclopropenone (DPC). The CDR3 region is CSAKQGVGNEQFF. The CDR3 DNA is TGCAGTGCTAAACAGGGGGTGGGAAATGAGCAGTTCTTC.